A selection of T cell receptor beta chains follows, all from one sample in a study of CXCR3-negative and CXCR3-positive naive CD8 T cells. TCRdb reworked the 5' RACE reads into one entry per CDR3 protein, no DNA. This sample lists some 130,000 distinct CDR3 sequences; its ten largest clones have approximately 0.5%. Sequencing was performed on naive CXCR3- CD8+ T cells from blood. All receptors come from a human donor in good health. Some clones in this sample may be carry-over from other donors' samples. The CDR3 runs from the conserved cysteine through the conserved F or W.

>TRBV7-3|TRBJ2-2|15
CASSFNVGYTGELFF
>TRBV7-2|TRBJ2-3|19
CASSQIWLAGGPSPDTQYF
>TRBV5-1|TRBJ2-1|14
CASSWGLDSTEQFF
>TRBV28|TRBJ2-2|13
CASRGPDTGELFF
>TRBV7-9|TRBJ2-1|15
CASRTRQGTYNEQFF
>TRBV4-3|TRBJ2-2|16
CASSQDWQGGPGELFF
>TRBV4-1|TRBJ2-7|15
CASSQTRDGFYEQYF
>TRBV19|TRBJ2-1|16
CASPRTPISSYNEQFF
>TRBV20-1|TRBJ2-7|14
CSASGGGGAYEQYF
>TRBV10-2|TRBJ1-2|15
CASSNTGVGNYGYTF
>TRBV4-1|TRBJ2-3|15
CASSHGTTSTDTQYF
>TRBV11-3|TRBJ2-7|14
CASSFSSGDYEQYF
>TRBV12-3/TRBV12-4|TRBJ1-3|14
CASSLTASGNTIYF
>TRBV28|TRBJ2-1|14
CASSLRLAFNEQFF
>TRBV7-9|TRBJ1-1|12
CASSLAAAGAFF
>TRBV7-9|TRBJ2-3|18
CASSLMVVGLGSTDTQYF
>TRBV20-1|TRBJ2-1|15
CSVRGRGGAVNEQFF
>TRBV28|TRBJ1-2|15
CASSQTTGGFAGYTF
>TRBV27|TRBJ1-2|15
CASSKSKGVFYGYTF
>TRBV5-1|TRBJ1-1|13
CASSPTGVAEAFF
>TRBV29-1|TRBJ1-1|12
CSFREGDTEAFF
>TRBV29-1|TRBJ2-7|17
CSVEGRTSGGPPYEQYF
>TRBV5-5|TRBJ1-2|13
CASSLVSGYGYTF
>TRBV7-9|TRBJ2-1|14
CASRGTGSGNEQFF
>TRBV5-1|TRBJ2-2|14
CASSLGGSTGELFF
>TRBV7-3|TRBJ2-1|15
CASSLAGGTHNEQFF
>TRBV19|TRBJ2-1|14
CASARGSSYSEQFF
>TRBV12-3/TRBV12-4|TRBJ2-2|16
CASSFRLAGGTGELFF
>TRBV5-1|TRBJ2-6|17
CASSIAISGSGANVLTF
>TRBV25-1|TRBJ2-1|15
CASSPDTNLYNEQFF
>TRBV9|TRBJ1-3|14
CASSTGSSGNTIYF
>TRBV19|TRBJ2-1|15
CASSIGQLSYNEQFF